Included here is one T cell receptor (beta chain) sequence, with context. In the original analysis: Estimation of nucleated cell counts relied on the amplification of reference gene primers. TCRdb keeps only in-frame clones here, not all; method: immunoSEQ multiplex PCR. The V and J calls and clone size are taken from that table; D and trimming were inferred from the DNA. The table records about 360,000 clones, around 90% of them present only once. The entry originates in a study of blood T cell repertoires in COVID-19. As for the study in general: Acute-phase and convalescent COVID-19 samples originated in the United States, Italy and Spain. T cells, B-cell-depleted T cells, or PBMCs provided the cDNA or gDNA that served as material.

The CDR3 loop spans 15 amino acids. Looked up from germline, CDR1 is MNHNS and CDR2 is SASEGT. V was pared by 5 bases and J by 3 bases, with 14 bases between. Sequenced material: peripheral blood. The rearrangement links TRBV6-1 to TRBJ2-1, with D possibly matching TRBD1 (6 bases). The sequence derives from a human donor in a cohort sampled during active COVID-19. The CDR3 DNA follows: TGTGCCAGCAGTACGGTACAGGGCTTCTACAATGAGCAGTTCTTC. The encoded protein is CASSTVQGFYNEQFF.